This entry is about one T cell receptor (beta chain). Its cognate antigen has yet to be identified. The junction shows a germline mismatch at one end, possibly a read error. Including the terminal cysteine and tryptophan, the CDR3 comprises 12 residues. The DNA shown is the 36-base CDR3, in frame from base 1. Via the germline V gene, CDR1 is SGHAT and CDR2 FQNNGV. In the paper's terms, the time point label means: baseline before first vaccination. Samples from vaccinated people were obtained from the UK trials COV001 and COV002, which included a single-blind randomized controlled phase 2/3 trial of AZD1222 (ChAdOx1 nCoV-19) in healthy adults. For TCRbeta chain sequencing, PBMC samples were collected from trial participants at day 0 and at day 28 after the second dose. The data stem from a study of T cell responses to AZD1222 COVID-19 vaccine (dated by TCRdb to the early 2020s). General notes on the study: Because spike-specific TCR depth and breadth did not differ between the two schedules, AZD1222 recipients who got a second dose at roughly 4 weeks were pooled with those who got a second dose at roughly 12 weeks. Enrollment into the trials was organized by age into subgroups of 18-55, 56-69 and 70-plus years, and those subgroups contained around 150, 28 and 57 TCR-sequenced participants, respectively. A total of 233 trial participants underwent TCR sequencing, of whom 200 to 220 received two doses of AZD1222 and about 26 received two doses of the MenACWY control vaccine.

The CDR3 regions of human TCRbeta chains were subjected to immunosequencing. Under the source paper's analysis protocol: Repertoire TCRs were matched against a reference library of SARS-CoV-2-specific TCRs generated with the MIRA antigen-specificity platform. Breadth meant the fraction of unique TCRs that were SARS-CoV-2-associated, whereas depth meant the fraction of total T cells that were SARS-CoV-2-associated. Using the MIRA data, each spike-specific TCR was mapped to the spike region that the TCR reacts to and placed in a CD4 or CD8 class. Log10-transformed breadth and depth values were compared by one-way ANOVA with Sidak's multiple comparisons tests. In TCRdb, the immuneACCESS table is reduced to in-frame sequences with V and J assigned. These tables do not hold every clone; where another copy was compared, an unresolved V gene accounts for under half, and the others remain unexplained. The D gene and trimming were derived from the DNA, and the V and J assignments and clone size from that table. The sample table contains about 130,000 clones; only one count was recorded for over 85% of them. The top ten constitute about 0.91% of the sample.

The full study reports these points: Conclusions about previously exposed vaccinees are limited because only five or six AZD1222 recipients were SARS-CoV-2 seropositive at baseline. CD4 TCRs associated with the vaccine covered the entire spike protein, and the dominant responses were in regions 160-218 and 743-854. Participants were mostly white British and included more females than males, and it was suggested by the authors that clonal diversity may have been underestimated. A significant rise in spike-specific TCR breadth and depth was observed after two AZD1222 doses relative to day 0 and relative to MenACWY recipients. In the small 56-69-year group, the increase in depth fell short of significance, most likely because of low power. Nearly half of unique spike-specific TCRs reportedly recognized epitopes outside regions mutated in the B.1.351 and B.1.1.7 variants. No day 14 peak-response samples were available, so repertoires were characterized only after the peak T cell response.

The starting material was peripheral blood, obtained on day 0 of AZD1222 vaccination. This TCR was recovered from an adult in good health. The V gene is TRBV11-2 and the J gene is TRBJ1-2, with an unclear D gene assignment. Read as DNA, the sequence is TGTGCCAGCAGCTTTAGCGGGCTCTCCTACACATGG. Translated, it reads CASSFSGLSYTW.